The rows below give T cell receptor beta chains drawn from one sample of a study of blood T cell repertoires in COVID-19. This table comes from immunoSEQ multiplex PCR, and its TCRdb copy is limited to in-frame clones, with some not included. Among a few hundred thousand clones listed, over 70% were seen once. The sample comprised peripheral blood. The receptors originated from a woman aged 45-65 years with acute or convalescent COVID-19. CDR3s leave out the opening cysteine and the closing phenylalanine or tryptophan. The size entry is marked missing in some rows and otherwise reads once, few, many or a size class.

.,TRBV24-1,ATSDPRTGDTEAF
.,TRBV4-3,ASSQAASGSDEQF
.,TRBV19,ASSRQGNQPQH
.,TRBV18,ASSPSNSMNTEAF
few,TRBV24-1,ATSDPGQGDNEQF
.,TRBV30,AFQGSVNYGYT
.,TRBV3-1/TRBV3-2,ASSLGQGGGYT
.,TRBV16,ASSIQNGQNNYGYT
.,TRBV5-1,ASSSDRASETQY
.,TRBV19,ASGFGQGAGNTIY
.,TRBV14,ASSQVTTGEQY
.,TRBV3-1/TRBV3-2,ASSRNPTGDFGNTIY
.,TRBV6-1,ASRTTSGSVEQY
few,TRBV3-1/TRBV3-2,ASSQDLLGADEQY
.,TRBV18,ASLGDRDNNEQY
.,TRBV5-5,ASSLGTALGANQPQH
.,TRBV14,ASSHTSGRVRTQY
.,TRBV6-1,ASSEVNQPQH
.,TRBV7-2,ASSFELAGELF
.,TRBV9,ASSVGPGGSTDTQY
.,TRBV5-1,ASSLTGHSSGANVLT
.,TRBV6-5,ASRRTGRNQPQH
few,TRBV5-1,ASSLRLQGESANYGYT
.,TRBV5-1,ASSRETGAGAF
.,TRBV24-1,ATSESGGLNEKLF